The rows below give T cell receptor beta chains drawn from one sample of a study of blood T cell repertoires in COVID-19. Profiling relied on immunoSEQ multiplex PCR, and the TCRdb table lists in-frame clones only, not all of them. The sample carries approximately 200,000 clones, less than 90% recorded once. Source material: PBMCs or T cells enriched from blood (not recorded which). These TCRs come from a woman in her twenties or thirties who had been exposed to COVID-19. The CDR3 runs from the conserved cysteine through the conserved F or W. A D gene is named only where the DNA matches it firmly. Rows give clone size only sometimes, using once, few, many, or a class for an expanded clone.

V: TRBV5-1; size: few; D: TRBD1; J: TRBJ2-7; DNA: TGCGCCAGCAGCTTGGCTGGACAGGGGTTGGCCCACGAGCAGTACTTC; CDR3: CASSLAGQGLAHEQYF
V: TRBV10-3; size: few; D: NA; J: TRBJ1-2; DNA: TGTGCCATCAGTGCGACTCCCCCGCCGCGGGGCTACACCTTC; CDR3: CAISATPPPRGYTF
V: TRBV5-1; size: NA; D: TRBD1; J: TRBJ1-5; DNA: TGCGCCAGCAGCTTCACGACAGGGGGTAATCAGCCCCAGCATTTT; CDR3: CASSFTTGGNQPQHF
V: TRBV11-2; size: few; D: NA; J: TRBJ1-1; DNA: TGTGCCAGCAGCTTAGGGAACAGGGCTGAAGCTTTCTTT; CDR3: CASSLGNRAEAFF
V: TRBV18; size: NA; D: TRBD2; J: TRBJ2-3; DNA: TGTGCCAGCTCATCTAGCGGGGGGGCGACAGATACGCAGTATTTT; CDR3: CASSSSGGATDTQYF
V: TRBV5-1; size: NA; D: NA; J: TRBJ2-3; DNA: TGCGCCAGCAGCTACAGCCAGACAGCAGAACGAGATACGCAGTATTTT; CDR3: CASSYSQTAERDTQYF
V: TRBV25-1; size: NA; D: NA; J: TRBJ1-4; DNA: TGTGCCAGCACCGTATCCGGGGAAAAACTGTTTTTT; CDR3: CASTVSGEKLFF
V: TRBV11-2; size: NA; D: TRBD1; J: TRBJ1-4; DNA: TGTGCCAGCAGCTTAGGGCAGGGGGCCGAAAAACTGTTTTTT; CDR3: CASSLGQGAEKLFF
V: TRBV10-3; size: NA; D: NA; J: TRBJ1-1; DNA: TGTGCCATCACCAAGGGGTTGAACACTGAAGCTTTCTTT; CDR3: CAITKGLNTEAFF
V: TRBV5-1; size: once; D: NA; J: TRBJ1-2; DNA: TGCGCCAGCAGCTTGACCGCAGGGATTGTTGGTGGCTACACCTTC; CDR3: CASSLTAGIVGGYTF
V: TRBV6-5; size: NA; D: NA; J: TRBJ1-3; DNA: TGTGCCAGCAGGTCCGAGGCTGGAAACACCATATATTTT; CDR3: CASRSEAGNTIYF
V: TRBV2; size: NA; D: NA; J: TRBJ1-2; DNA: TGTGCCAGCAGTGAAAGGGGGATCTATGGCTACACCTTC; CDR3: CASSERGIYGYTF
V: TRBV7-6; size: once; D: TRBD1; J: TRBJ2-1; DNA: TGTGCCAGCAGCTTAGGTTGGGACAGGGGCTACAATGAGCAGTTCTTC; CDR3: CASSLGWDRGYNEQFF
V: TRBV24-1; size: NA; D: NA; J: TRBJ1-1; DNA: TGTGCCACCAGTCCGGGTCAGGGGAACACTGAAGCTTTCTTT; CDR3: CATSPGQGNTEAFF
V: TRBV9; size: NA; D: NA; J: TRBJ2-2; DNA: TGTGCCAGCAGCGTAGGATGGGGGGTAGGGACCGGGGAGCTGTTTTTT; CDR3: CASSVGWGVGTGELFF
V: TRBV18; size: NA; D: NA; J: TRBJ1-2; DNA: TGTGCCAGCTCGTCCCCGGGAGGGGATGGCTACACCTTC; CDR3: CASSSPGGDGYTF
V: TRBV27; size: once; D: TRBD1; J: TRBJ1-4; DNA: TGTGCCAGCAGGCTACAGGGGGGTGAAAAACTGTTTTTT; CDR3: CASRLQGGEKLFF
V: TRBV11-2; size: NA; D: TRBD1; J: TRBJ2-7; DNA: TGTGCCAGCAGCGGTGAAGGGACAGGGATCCACGAGCAGTACTTC; CDR3: CASSGEGTGIHEQYF
V: TRBV27; size: NA; D: TRBD1; J: TRBJ1-2; DNA: TGTGCCAGCAGTTTCCGACAGGGGGGCACAATTTTCTATGGCTACACCTTC; CDR3: CASSFRQGGTIFYGYTF
V: TRBV5-1; size: few; D: NA; J: TRBJ1-2; DNA: TGCGCCAGCAGCTTGGTAGCTAACTATGGCTACACCTTC; CDR3: CASSLVANYGYTF
V: TRBV5-1; size: NA; D: TRBD1; J: TRBJ1-4; DNA: TGCGCCAGCAGCTTGTTGGGCAGGGGGCGAGGTAATGAAAAACTGTTTTTT; CDR3: CASSLLGRGRGNEKLFF
V: TRBV19; size: NA; D: TRBD1; J: TRBJ1-2; DNA: TGTGCCAGTACCCTTCGGGACAGGGGGGATGGCTACACCTTC; CDR3: CASTLRDRGDGYTF
V: TRBV11-2; size: NA; D: TRBD2; J: TRBJ2-1; DNA: TGTGCCAGCAGCATGAGGACTAGCGGGGGACAGGGCCTAGTAAATGAGCAGTTCTTC; CDR3: CASSMRTSGGQGLVNEQFF
V: TRBV11-2; size: NA; D: TRBD1; J: TRBJ1-5; DNA: TGTGCCAGCAGCTTAGGGGGACAGCGAATTCAGCCCCAGCATTTT; CDR3: CASSLGGQRIQPQHF
V: TRBV13; size: NA; D: TRBD2; J: TRBJ2-7; DNA: TGTGCCAGCAGCTTAGTCCTAGCGGGGGGGCCCTACGAGCAGTACTTC; CDR3: CASSLVLAGGPYEQYF
V: TRBV3-1/TRBV3-2; size: few; D: NA; J: TRBJ2-7; DNA: TGTGCCAGCAGCCAAGATGTGCAGGTGGGCTACGAGCAGTACTTC; CDR3: CASSQDVQVGYEQYF
V: TRBV24-1; size: NA; D: TRBD1; J: TRBJ2-7; DNA: TGTGCCACCAGTGACCCCCGCAGGGGGCGCTCGGACGAGCAGTACTTC; CDR3: CATSDPRRGRSDEQYF
V: TRBV5-1; size: NA; D: TRBD1; J: TRBJ1-2; DNA: TGCGCCAGCAGCTTGGGAGGACAGGTGTATGGCTACACCTTC; CDR3: CASSLGGQVYGYTF
V: TRBV6-5; size: NA; D: NA; J: TRBJ2-2; DNA: TGTGCCAGCGCGCCCGGGGGAGACACCGGGGAGCTGTTTTTT; CDR3: CASAPGGDTGELFF
V: TRBV6-1; size: NA; D: NA; J: TRBJ1-6; DNA: TGTGCCAGCAGTGAAGGTCCCCCCCACACTAGTGGTTCACCCCTCCACTTT; CDR3: CASSEGPPHTSGSPLHF
V: TRBV2; size: NA; D: NA; J: TRBJ1-1; DNA: TGTGCCAGAACAAGGGGTTACACTGAAGCTTTCTTT; CDR3: CARTRGYTEAFF
V: TRBV2; size: NA; D: NA; J: TRBJ2-7; DNA: TGTGCCACCAACGAGCAGTACTTC; CDR3: CATNEQYF
V: TRBV4-1; size: NA; D: TRBD1; J: TRBJ2-7; DNA: TGCGCCAGCAGCCCCGACAGGGCTACCACCTACGAGCAGTACTTC; CDR3: CASSPDRATTYEQYF
V: TRBV20-1; size: NA; D: TRBD2; J: TRBJ2-3; DNA: TGCAGTGCTAGTAGGACTAGTGGGCAAGAAATCCCTAGCACAGATACGCAGTATTTT; CDR3: CSASRTSGQEIPSTDTQYF
V: TRBV18; size: NA; D: TRBD1; J: TRBJ2-1; DNA: TGTGCCAGCTCACTACAAGGACAGGGGAGAGGGAATGAGCAGTTCTTC; CDR3: CASSLQGQGRGNEQFF
V: TRBV2; size: once; D: NA; J: TRBJ2-1; DNA: TGTGCCAGCAGTGCCCGACTAGGGAGCTCCTACAATGAGCAGTTCTTC; CDR3: CASSARLGSSYNEQFF
V: TRBV5-1; size: NA; D: NA; J: TRBJ1-5; DNA: TGCGCCAGCAGCTTGGATACATTTAGCAATCAGCCCCAGCATTTT; CDR3: CASSLDTFSNQPQHF
V: TRBV19; size: NA; D: NA; J: TRBJ1-6; DNA: TGTGCCAGTAGTCCGCAACAGGTTTCACCCCTCCACTTT; CDR3: CASSPQQVSPLHF
V: TRBV19; size: NA; D: NA; J: TRBJ2-2; DNA: TGTGCCAGTAGCCTAGTACCGCCCGGGGAGCTGTTTTTT; CDR3: CASSLVPPGELFF
V: TRBV19; size: NA; D: TRBD1; J: TRBJ1-2; DNA: TGTGCCAGTCGGGACAGGGGAACGGGAAACTATGGCTACACCTTC; CDR3: CASRDRGTGNYGYTF
V: TRBV5-5; size: few; D: TRBD1; J: TRBJ1-3; DNA: TGTGCCAGCAGCTTGGGGGACAGCTCTGGAAACACCATATATTTT; CDR3: CASSLGDSSGNTIYF
V: TRBV2; size: NA; D: NA; J: TRBJ1-6; DNA: TGTGCCAGCAGTGAAGACCCCAGGTATAATTCACCCCTCCACTTT; CDR3: CASSEDPRYNSPLHF
V: TRBV4-1; size: NA; D: NA; J: TRBJ2-3; DNA: TGCGCCAGCAGCCAAGATCGGCAGGGGGATACGCAGTATTTT; CDR3: CASSQDRQGDTQYF
V: TRBV19; size: NA; D: NA; J: TRBJ1-1; DNA: TGTGCCAGTAGTATAGGGGCTACCTTGAACACTGAAGCTTTCTTT; CDR3: CASSIGATLNTEAFF
V: TRBV5-1; size: NA; D: NA; J: TRBJ1-6; DNA: TGCGCCAGCAGCCAATTTCTGGGGCCATCCGGGAGTTCACCCCTCCACTTT; CDR3: CASSQFLGPSGSSPLHF
V: TRBV5-1; size: NA; D: TRBD1; J: TRBJ1-6; DNA: TGCGCCAGCAGCTTGGGGGGACAGGCTAATTCACCCCTCCACTTT; CDR3: CASSLGGQANSPLHF
V: TRBV5-8; size: NA; D: TRBD2; J: TRBJ2-1; DNA: TGTGCCAGCAGCCAGGGACTAGCGGGGGTCGGTGAGCAGTTCTTC; CDR3: CASSQGLAGVGEQFF
V: TRBV20-1; size: NA; D: NA; J: TRBJ1-5; DNA: TGCAGTGCTAGTATAGATAGCAATCAGCCCCAGCATTTT; CDR3: CSASIDSNQPQHF
V: TRBV6-5; size: NA; D: NA; J: TRBJ2-2; DNA: TGTGCCAGCAGGGCGGAGGGGAACACCGGGGAGCTGTTTTTT; CDR3: CASRAEGNTGELFF
V: TRBV24-1; size: NA; D: TRBD1; J: TRBJ2-4; DNA: TGTGCCACCAGTGACAGAGGCGACAGGGGGAAAAACATTCAGTACTTC; CDR3: CATSDRGDRGKNIQYF
V: TRBV5-1; size: NA; D: TRBD1; J: TRBJ1-3; DNA: TGCGCCAGCAGCTTGAGGCTCCTCGGGGAACAGGGGTCTGGAAACACCATATATTTT; CDR3: CASSLRLLGEQGSGNTIYF
V: TRBV5-1; size: NA; D: NA; J: TRBJ1-4; DNA: TGCGCCAGCAGACCCGCAGGGACTGGCACTAATGAAAAACTGTTTTTT; CDR3: CASRPAGTGTNEKLFF
V: TRBV28; size: NA; D: TRBD1; J: TRBJ1-2; DNA: TGTGCCAGCGATCCGGGACAGGGAATTCACTATGGCTACACCTTC; CDR3: CASDPGQGIHYGYTF
V: TRBV29-1; size: NA; D: TRBD1; J: TRBJ1-1; DNA: TGCAGCGTTGATCAGGGGGCGTTGAACACTGAAGCTTTCTTT; CDR3: CSVDQGALNTEAFF
V: TRBV24-1; size: NA; D: NA; J: TRBJ2-3; DNA: TGTGCCACCAGGGGCTACACAGATACGCAGTATTTT; CDR3: CATRGYTDTQYF
V: TRBV15; size: NA; D: TRBD1; J: TRBJ1-1; DNA: TGTGCCACCAGCAGAGATTGGACAGGGACGAACACTGAAGCTTTCTTT; CDR3: CATSRDWTGTNTEAFF
V: TRBV13; size: NA; D: NA; J: TRBJ1-1; DNA: TGTGCCAGCAGCTATCGCAGGGGTACTGAAGCTTTCTTT; CDR3: CASSYRRGTEAFF
V: TRBV7-8; size: NA; D: NA; J: TRBJ1-1; DNA: TGTGCCAGCAGCGCATGGGTATCAGGGGTGAACACTGAAGCTTTCTTT; CDR3: CASSAWVSGVNTEAFF
V: TRBV9; size: NA; D: NA; J: TRBJ2-3; DNA: TGTGCCAGCAGCGTACTCCTGACTCCCACAGATACGCAGTATTTT; CDR3: CASSVLLTPTDTQYF